The sequence of this TCR beta chain was determined in a study of T cell repertoires in cytomegalovirus infection. Study background: Public TCR beta signatures provided an indication of both CMV infection and a matching HLA type. Study-wide results and caveats: The cumulative frequency of public TCR beta families distinguished individuals who carried CMV together with the relevant HLA. It was HLA-C-restricted CMV-specific TCR beta clonotypes that dominated the response ex vivo.

Of note for this clonotype: The antigen is unknown.

Trimming took 0 bases from V and 13 from J, leaving 16 bases between them. Germline loops: CDR1 LGHNA, CDR2 YSLEER. This CDR3 is 15 amino acids long. TCRdb analysed the reads with MiXCR anew, one entry per CDR3 protein. The sample has fewer than 650,000 distinct CDR3 sequences, around two fifths seen once. The material sequenced was cultured PBMCs, taken from culture after CMV antigen stimulation. The rearrangement joins TRBV4-3 to TRBJ1-6; a possible D gene is TRBD1 (6 bases). This TCR was recovered from a human donor in good health (CMV status not recorded). Some clones in this sample may be carry-over from other donors' samples. The CDR3 region has the DNA TGCGCCAGCAGCCAAGATGGAGGACAGAGAAGGCCCCTCCACTTT. It specifies CASSQDGGQRRPLHF.